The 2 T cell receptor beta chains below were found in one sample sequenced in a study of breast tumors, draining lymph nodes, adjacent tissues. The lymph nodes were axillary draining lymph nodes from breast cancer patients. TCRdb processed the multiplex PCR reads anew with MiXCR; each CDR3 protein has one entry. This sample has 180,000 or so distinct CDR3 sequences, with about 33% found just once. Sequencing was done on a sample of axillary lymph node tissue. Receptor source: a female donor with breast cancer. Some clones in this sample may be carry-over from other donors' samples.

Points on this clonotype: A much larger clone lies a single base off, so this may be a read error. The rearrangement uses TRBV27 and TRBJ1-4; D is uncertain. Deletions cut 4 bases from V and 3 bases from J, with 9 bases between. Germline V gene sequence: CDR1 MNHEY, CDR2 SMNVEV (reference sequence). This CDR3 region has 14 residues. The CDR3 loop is CASSSSEANEKLFF. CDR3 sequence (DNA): TGTGCCAGCAGTTCATCGGAGGCTAATGAAAAACTGTTTTTT. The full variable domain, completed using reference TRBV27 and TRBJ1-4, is EAQVTQNPRYLITVTGKKLTVTCSQNMNHEYMSWYRQDPGLGLRQIYYSMNVEVTDKGDVPEGYKVSRKEKRNFPLILESPSPNQTSLYFCASSSSEANEKLFFGSGTQLSVL.

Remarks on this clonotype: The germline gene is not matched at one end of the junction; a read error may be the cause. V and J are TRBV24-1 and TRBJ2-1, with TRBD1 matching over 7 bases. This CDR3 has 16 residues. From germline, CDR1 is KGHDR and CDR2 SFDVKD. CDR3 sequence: CAASDAGGENYNEQSF. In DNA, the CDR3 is TGTGCCGCCAGTGACGCAGGGGGTGAGAACTACAATGAGCAGTCCTTC.